The rows below give T cell receptor beta chains drawn from one sample of a study of cytomegalovirus exposure and HLA in healthy donors. This table comes from immunoSEQ multiplex PCR, and its TCRdb copy is limited to in-frame clones, with some not included. This table has under 100,000 clones, 55% to 70% appearing once. The sample consisted of PBMCs. Source of these receptors: a woman in her thirties or forties in good health and CMV-seropositive. CDR3s include the opening cysteine and the closing phenylalanine or tryptophan. The order of the fields is J gene, D gene, clone size, V gene, CDR3 DNA, CDR3 protein. The D gene is left open where the match is weak. For some rows the clone size is stated as once, few or many, or as a class when expanded; others skip it.

TRBJ2-3 | TRBD2 | NA | TRBV7-3 | TGTGCCAGCAGAGACGGACTAGCGGGGGTTGATACGCAGTATTTT | CASRDGLAGVDTQYF
TRBJ1-3 | NA | NA | TRBV28 | TGTGCCAGCAGTTTGACAGGTATTTCGGTGCCTGGAAACACCATATATTTT | CASSLTGISVPGNTIYF
TRBJ2-1 | NA | NA | TRBV7-2 | TGTGCCAGCAGCTTAGAAGTAGCGGGCTGGGGGGCCAACAATGAGCAGTTCTTC | CASSLEVAGWGANNEQFF
TRBJ2-2 | NA | NA | TRBV18 | TGTGCCAGCTCACCCCCCTCTCAGGCGAACACCGGGGAGCTGTTTTTT | CASSPPSQANTGELFF
TRBJ1-2 | NA | NA | TRBV14 | TGTGCCAGCAGCCACTACAGGGCCTACTACACCTTC | CASSHYRAYYTF
TRBJ1-1 | NA | NA | TRBV28 | TGTGCCAGCAGTTTATATCAGGCTCCGGGGACTGAAGCTTTCTTT | CASSLYQAPGTEAFF
TRBJ2-2 | NA | once | TRBV6-5 | TGTGCCAGCAGTTACTCGTCAGGGGACACCGGGGAGCTGTTTTTT | CASSYSSGDTGELFF
TRBJ1-2 | NA | few | TRBV28 | TGTGCCAGCAGCCTACAGGGCCCCTATGGCTACACCTTC | CASSLQGPYGYTF
TRBJ1-6 | NA | NA | TRBV5-8 | TGTGCCAGCAGCCCGGCGGAAGTTTTTACCTATAATTCACCCCTCCACTTT | CASSPAEVFTYNSPLHF
TRBJ1-5 | NA | few | TRBV27 | TGTGCCAGCAGCCGCGGGGGGAATCAGCCCCAGCATTTT | CASSRGGNQPQHF
TRBJ1-4 | TRBD1 | NA | TRBV28 | TGTGCCAGTGCCGGGACAGGGTGGCAAAAACTGTTTTTT | CASAGTGWQKLFF
TRBJ1-1 | NA | NA | TRBV9 | TGTGCCAGCAGCGTGGGGGGTTCCACTGAAGCTTTCTTT | CASSVGGSTEAFF
TRBJ1-1 | TRBD1 | NA | TRBV2 | TGTGCCAGCTCGGCAGGGGGAACTGAAGCTTTCTTT | CASSAGGTEAFF
TRBJ1-2 | TRBD1 | NA | TRBV7-9 | TGTGCCAGCAGTTTACCAGGACAGGAGAACTATGGCTACACCTTC | CASSLPGQENYGYTF
TRBJ2-3 | TRBD1 | NA | TRBV18 | TGTGCCAGCTCACCACGGTTACAGGGGCCAGATACGCAGTATTTT | CASSPRLQGPDTQYF
TRBJ2-1 | TRBD1 | few | TRBV29-1 | TGCAGCGGGACAGGGGGCAATGTTCATGAGCAGTTCTTC | CSGTGGNVHEQFF
TRBJ1-1 | TRBD1 | NA | TRBV5-1 | TGCGCCAGCAGGTCCGGGGCAGGGGGGATGAACACTGAAGCTTTCTTT | CASRSGAGGMNTEAFF
TRBJ2-4 | NA | once | TRBV5-8 | TGTGCCAGCAGCTTGGATAGCCAAAACATTCAGTACTTC | CASSLDSQNIQYF
TRBJ2-1 | TRBD2 | few | TRBV27 | TGTGCCAGCAGACTAGCGGACAGCTCCTACAATGAGCAGTTCTTC | CASRLADSSYNEQFF
TRBJ2-6 | NA | few | TRBV11-2 | TGTGCCAGCAGCCCGGCGGGGACGCGAGGGGCCAACGTCCTGACTTTC | CASSPAGTRGANVLTF
TRBJ1-2 | NA | NA | TRBV5-8 | TGTGCCAGCAGCTTGCGAGGGAATGGCTACACCTTC | CASSLRGNGYTF
TRBJ1-2 | NA | few | TRBV5-6 | TGTGCCAGCAGCCGCCGGGGGGGGTATGGCTACACCTTC | CASSRRGGYGYTF
TRBJ2-1 | TRBD2 | NA | TRBV10-2 | TGCGCCAGCGGAAATAGCGGGACTAGCTCCTACAATGAGCAGTTCTTC | CASGNSGTSSYNEQFF
TRBJ1-6 | NA | NA | TRBV10-2 | TGCGCCAGCAGTGACTACAGGGAATCACCCCTCCACTTT | CASSDYRESPLHF
TRBJ2-1 | TRBD2 | NA | TRBV5-1 | TGCGCCAGCAGCTCCCCGACTAGCGGGAAGGAGATGGGCTCCTACAATGAGCAGTTCTTC | CASSSPTSGKEMGSYNEQFF
TRBJ1-5 | NA | NA | TRBV10-3 | TGTGCCATCAGTGAGTCGGGGGGTTATAGCAATCAGCCCCAGCATTTT | CAISESGGYSNQPQHF
TRBJ1-2 | NA | NA | TRBV7-9 | TGTGCCAGCAGCTTAGCACGGACAGTTAACTATGGCTACACCTTC | CASSLARTVNYGYTF
TRBJ1-1 | NA | NA | TRBV28 | TGTGCCAGCAGTCTGGACAGCACTGAAGCTTTCTTT | CASSLDSTEAFF
TRBJ1-2 | NA | NA | TRBV29-1 | TGCAGCGTGAACACAGGAACTACTAACTATGGCTACACCTTC | CSVNTGTTNYGYTF
TRBJ2-7 | NA | few | TRBV27 | TGTGCCAGCAGTTGGGGGGACAGTTCCTACGAGCAGTACTTC | CASSWGDSSYEQYF
TRBJ1-1 | NA | NA | TRBV18 | TGTGCCAGCTCACAGAGTCCAGGGCAGAACACTGAAGCTTTCTTT | CASSQSPGQNTEAFF
TRBJ2-2 | TRBD2 | NA | TRBV9 | TGTGCCAGCAGTCCGAAGGTAGCGGGAGATGTAAACACCGGGGAGCTGTTTTTT | CASSPKVAGDVNTGELFF
TRBJ1-4 | NA | few | TRBV2 | TGTGCCAGCAGGAGCCTGGACGGACTGCATCGCGGTGAAAAACTGTTTTTT | CASRSLDGLHRGEKLFF
TRBJ1-4 | NA | few | TRBV29-1 | TGCAGCGTCCAGATGGGGCACTTACATGAAAAACTGTTTTTT | CSVQMGHLHEKLFF
TRBJ1-5 | TRBD1 | NA | TRBV2 | TGTGCCAGCCTTCCCGGACAGGGCAATCAGCCCCAGCATTTT | CASLPGQGNQPQHF
TRBJ2-7 | NA | few | TRBV27 | TGTGCCAGCAGCCAAGAAACCTCCCTCAGTGATGCCGTCTACGAGCAGTACTTC | CASSQETSLSDAVYEQYF
TRBJ1-3 | NA | NA | TRBV6-1 | TGTGCCAGCAGTGAAGTAGTGGGCCTGGGAAACACCATATATTTT | CASSEVVGLGNTIYF
TRBJ1-2 | NA | NA | TRBV6-1 | TGTGCCAGCAGTGCCGTGGCAGGGCCAATCAACTATGGCTACACCTTC | CASSAVAGPINYGYTF
TRBJ1-5 | NA | few | TRBV30 | TGTGCCTGGAGCGTCGGGGGGAGGCAGCCCCAGCATTTT | CAWSVGGRQPQHF
TRBJ2-7 | NA | NA | TRBV2 | TGTGCCAGCTCAGGGGGGCCCTACGAGCAGTACTTC | CASSGGPYEQYF
TRBJ1-4 | NA | NA | TRBV5-1 | TGCGCCAGCACCGGAGGGGGGGGCTCTAGTGAAAAACTGTTTTTT | CASTGGGGSSEKLFF
TRBJ2-3 | TRBD2 | NA | TRBV29-1 | TGCAGCGTTGAGCGACTAGCGTCTAGCACAGATACGCAGTATTTT | CSVERLASSTDTQYF
TRBJ2-2 | NA | NA | TRBV9 | TGTGCCAGCAGCGTAGTTCGGGAAAGCACCGGGGAGCTGTTTTTT | CASSVVRESTGELFF
TRBJ2-7 | NA | few | TRBV7-2 | TGTGCCAGCAGCAGAGCGGGGACAACGTCCTACGAGCAGTACTTC | CASSRAGTTSYEQYF
TRBJ2-7 | TRBD2 | few | TRBV27 | TGTGCCAGCAGTGCGACAGTGGGGGGGGAGCAGTACTTC | CASSATVGGEQYF
TRBJ2-7 | NA | few | TRBV6-1 | TGTGCCAGCAGTGAAGCCTCCTTTGGGGGTGGAGGGAGATCCTACGAGCAGTACTTC | CASSEASFGGGGRSYEQYF
TRBJ2-2 | NA | NA | TRBV5-1 | TGCGCCAGCAGCTTGGCTGGACACTCGCAACCCGGGGAGCTGTTTTTT | CASSLAGHSQPGELFF
TRBJ2-2 | NA | NA | TRBV2 | TGTGCCAGCAGAGCGACTAGTTCCGTAGTTGCCGGGGAGCTGTTTTTT | CASRATSSVVAGELFF
TRBJ2-3 | TRBD2 | NA | TRBV11-2 | TGTGCCAGCAGCTTGAGGACTAGCAGATATAGCACAGATACGCAGTATTTT | CASSLRTSRYSTDTQYF
TRBJ2-2 | TRBD2 | NA | TRBV5-1 | TGCGCCAGCAGCCAGCTAGCGGGAGAGGTCACCGGGGAGCTGTTTTTT | CASSQLAGEVTGELFF
TRBJ2-2 | NA | NA | TRBV15 | TGTGCCACCAGCAGAGATCTTCCAGGGGCCACCGGGGAGCTGTTTTTT | CATSRDLPGATGELFF
TRBJ2-7 | TRBD2 | NA | TRBV5-1 | TGCGCCAGCAGCTTGGTAGCGGGAGGTACCTACGAGCAGTACTTC | CASSLVAGGTYEQYF
TRBJ2-3 | TRBD1 | NA | TRBV27 | TGTGCCAGCAGTTTCTTAGGGGGACAGGGTGGTCGGACGCAGTATTTT | CASSFLGGQGGRTQYF
TRBJ2-5 | NA | NA | TRBV18 | TGTGCCAGCACTGCTCAAGAGACCCAGTACTTC | CASTAQETQYF